Below are 15 T cell receptor beta chains sequenced from a single sample in a study of OX40 agonist ivuxolimab in advanced cancers. Here immunoSEQ multiplex PCR was the method, and the copy in TCRdb shows in-frame clones only, minus some. The sample has over 95,000 clones; around nine tenths are singletons. This sample comprised CD4+ or CD8+ T cells sorted from blood, obtained in a trial of the OX40 agonist ivuxolimab. Receptors originate from an adult with an advanced solid tumor such as melanoma, head and neck, liver or kidney cancer.

The V call is TRBV6-5, the J call TRBJ2-7; tentatively, D is TRBD2 (5 bases). This CDR3 is 14 amino acids long. The V end was cut by 2 bases, the J end by 0 bases, with 8 bases between. Germline CDR1 is MNHEY and CDR2 is SVGAGI. CDR3 bases: TGTGCCAGCAGTTACACTAGGAGCTCCTACGAGCAGTACTTC. This translates into CASSYTRSSYEQYF.

V gene TRBV28 combines with J gene TRBJ1-2; tentative D call: TRBD1 (6 bases). Germline V gene sequence: CDR1 MDHEN, CDR2 SYDVKM. The V gene lost 3 bases and the J gene lost 8 bases, with 16 bases spanning the gap. The CDR3 sequence is 14 residues long. CDR3 DNA sequence: TGTGCCAGCAGTTTCCCCATCGGCACAGGGGGCTACACCTTC. This translates into CASSFPIGTGGYTF.

The genes are TRBV28 and TRBJ2-5, with D hard to call. V dropped 4 bases and J dropped 5 bases, with 14 bases sitting between them. CDR1 is MDHEN, CDR2 SYDVKM, per germline. The CDR3 has 14 amino acids. CDR3 amino acids: CASSSPHPGETQYF. The CDR3 nucleotides are TGTGCCAGCAGTTCCCCTCATCCCGGGGAGACCCAGTACTTC.

The rearrangement joins TRBV19 to TRBJ1-4, with TRBD1 matching 8 bases. The CDR3 spans 18 residues. Germline V lookup: CDR1 LNHDA, CDR2 SQIVND (reference sequence). The V gene end was trimmed by 4 bases and the J gene end by 0 bases; junction bases not matched to a gene: 10. As DNA, the CDR3 is TGTGCCAGTAGTAAGAGACCGACAGGGGATTCAACTAATGAAAAACTGTTTTTT. Translated: CASSKRPTGDSTNEKLFF.

This chain links TRBV19 with TRBJ1-2; tentatively, D is TRBD1 (5 bases). Trimming removed 5 bases from V and 6 bases from J, with 25 bases in between. This CDR3 has 17 amino acids. Germline CDR1 and CDR2: LNHDA and SQIVND (reference sequence). CDR3 nucleotides: TGTGCCAGTAGTTTGGGACTGCTCCTGATCACAACCGATGGCTACACCTTC. This codes for CASSLGLLLITTDGYTF.

The chain joins TRBV7-8 to TRBJ1-2; possibly TRBD1 for D (6 bases). V shed 5 bases and J shed 2 bases, with 18 bases lying between them. Germline V gene data show CDR1 as SGHVS and CDR2 as FQNEAQ. The CDR3 loop spans 16 amino acids. In DNA, the CDR3 is TGTGCCAGCAGCCCAACCCTTCTTGGACAGAACTATGGCTACACCTTC. Its translation: CASSPTLLGQNYGYTF.

This rearrangement joins TRBV11-2 to TRBJ2-4, with D uncertain. This CDR3 has 15 amino acids. Trimming took off 1 base at V and 6 bases at J, with 13 bases between the two ends. Germline loops: CDR1 SGHAT, CDR2 FQNNGV. This CDR3 is CASSLGPGASNIQYF. Written as DNA, the CDR3 is TGTGCCAGCAGCTTAGGCCCAGGTGCATCAAACATTCAGTACTTC.

The CDR3 loop reads CASSFLITGAADTQYF. The CDR3 DNA reads TGTGCCAGCAGCTTCTTGATCACAGGGGCGGCAGATACGCAGTATTTT. The chain combines TRBV11-2 with TRBJ2-3, with 7 bases identical to TRBD1. Germline CDR1 SGHAT, CDR2 FQNNGV. The CDR3 loop spans 16 amino acids. V gave up 3 bases and J gave up 4 bases; unmatched junction bases: 10.

This clone was found a few times. V is TRBV7-9 and J is TRBJ1-5; D may be TRBD1 (6 bases). V shed 6 bases and J shed 9 bases, with 15 bases lying between them. The CDR3 extends over 13 amino acids. Germline V lookup: CDR1 SEHNR, CDR2 FQNEAQ (reference sequence). The CDR3 loop reads CASSFGQTSPQHF. Here the CDR3 DNA reads TGTGCCAGCAGTTTCGGACAGACCTCGCCCCAGCATTTT.

The genes are TRBV9 and TRBJ2-3; D ambiguous. Trimming took off 0 bases at V and 5 bases at J, with 4 bases between the two ends. From germline, CDR1 is SGDLS and CDR2 YYNGEE. The CDR3 runs to 12 residues. This CDR3 reads CASSVGKDTQYF. CDR3 nucleotides: TGTGCCAGCAGCGTAGGGAAAGATACGCAGTATTTT.

The J gene is TRBJ2-3, the V gene TRBV18; weak D call: TRBD2 (6 bases). The CDR3 is made up of 17 amino acids. Trimming left V 0 bases short and J 0 bases short, with 13 bases between. CDR1 is KGHSH and CDR2 is LQKENI in the germline V gene. The CDR3 spells CASSPPEGRDSTDTQYF. CDR3 sequence (DNA): TGTGCCAGCTCACCACCGGAGGGCAGGGATAGCACAGATACGCAGTATTTT. Full variable domain (outside the CDR3, taken from reference TRBV18 and TRBJ2-3): NAGVMQNPRHLVRRRGQEARLRCSPMKGHSHVYWYRQLPEEGLKFMVYLQKENIIDESGMPKERFSAEFPKEGPSILRIQQVVRGDSAAYFCASSPPEGRDSTDTQYFGPGTRLTVL.

The chain is built from TRBV5-1 and TRBJ2-5; 7 bases align to TRBD1. The germline gives CDR1 SGHRS, CDR2 YFSETQ. The junction had 8 bases not matched to a gene; V was cut back by 4 bases and J by 2 bases. This CDR3 contains 15 residues. The DNA of the CDR3 is TGCGCCAGCAGCCCAGGACAGGTGTCACAAGAGACCCAGTACTTC. It is translated as CASSPGQVSQETQYF.

The table lists this clone with a count of one. V is TRBV7-7 and J is TRBJ1-1; 7 bases line up with TRBD1. CDR3 length: 16 amino acids. V dropped 6 bases and J dropped 0; count of bases not matched to a gene: 10. Germline V gene data show CDR1 as SSHAT and CDR2 as FNYEAQ (reference sequence). CDR3 bases: TGTGCCAGCAGGGAGGGACAGTCGTCGATGAACACTGAAGCTTTCTTT. The encoded protein is CASREGQSSMNTEAFF.

This clone showed up just a few times. This chain connects TRBV2 to TRBJ1-6; D is possibly TRBD1 (5 bases). Germline-derived CDR1 and CDR2 are SNHLY and FYNNEI. CDR3 length: 16 residues. V was cut by 3 bases and J by 6 bases, with 15 bases left in between. The chain's CDR3 is CASSESRARGNSPLHF. Here the CDR3 DNA reads TGTGCCAGCAGTGAGTCCAGGGCGAGAGGTAATTCACCCCTCCACTTT.

The chain combines TRBV9 with TRBJ2-1, with D maybe TRBD1 (6 bases). Per the germline V gene, CDR1 is SGDLS and CDR2 is YYNGEE. This CDR3 spans 14 amino acids. The ends were cut back, 0 bases at V and 10 bases at J, with 14 bases in the middle. The CDR3 coding sequence is TGTGCCAGCAGCGTAGGATTGCAGAGGGGGGAGCAGTTCTTC. Amino acid sequence: CASSVGLQRGEQFF.